This T cell receptor beta chain was recorded in a study of blood T cell repertoires in COVID-19. Background on the study: The United States, Italy and Spain supplied acute and convalescent COVID-19 samples. Nucleic acid was either cDNA or gDNA, and it came from T cells, B-cell-depleted T cells, or PBMCs.

This CDR3 comprises 11 residues. CDR1 and CDR2 (germline): SGHTA, FQGNSA. Trimming left V 6 bases short and J 9 bases short, with 9 bases between. Per the authors' pipeline: From reference gene primer amplification, estimates of nucleated cell counts were derived. The assay was immunoSEQ multiplex PCR, and TCRdb's table has in-frame clones only and misses some. The DNA gave D and trimming, while V, J and clone size come from that table. The sample yields tens of thousands of clones, about nine tenths seen once. The genes are TRBV7-2 and TRBJ2-1; maybe TRBD2 (7 bases). Sequenced input: peripheral blood. This clonotype was sampled from a human donor with active COVID-19. The donor label of this sample is uncertain. The CDR3: CASSRGGEQFF. In DNA form, the CDR3 reads TGTGCCAGCAGTAGGGGGGGTGAGCAGTTCTTC.